The clone carrying this T cell receptor beta chain showed up many times. The sample comes from a study of Graves' ophthalmopathy and Graves' hyperthyroidism. The CDR3 sequence is 14 residues long. Unmatched junction bases numbered 6, after V lost 5 bases and J lost 2 bases. Germline-derived CDR1 and CDR2 are SEHNR and FQNEAQ (reference sequence). Researchers took RNA transcripts and amplified TCR beta CDR3 regions from them. The library came from an HTBI-primed first-round RT-PCR and a second-round multiplex PCR. From the multiplex PCR reads, TCRdb called clonotypes with MiXCR, one entry per CDR3 protein. Among almost 750,000 distinct CDR3 sequences listed, roughly two fifths were seen once.

The chain employs TRBV7-9 and TRBJ2-7; 7 nucleotides agree with TRBD1. This clonotype was obtained from an adult man with Graves' ophthalmopathy. Sequenced material: peripheral blood. CDR3: CASSLTGEAYEQYF. The DNA of the CDR3 is TGTGCCAGCAGCCTCACAGGGGAAGCCTACGAGCAGTACTTC.